This T cell receptor beta chain was recorded in a study of blood T cell repertoires in COVID-19. For the study at large: Whether acute or convalescent, the COVID-19 samples came from the United States, Italy and Spain. Nucleic acid was either cDNA or gDNA, and it came from T cells, B-cell-depleted T cells, or PBMCs.

In the study's own analysis: Reference gene primers were amplified, and this amplification served to estimate nucleated cell counts. Assay used: immunoSEQ multiplex PCR; TCRdb lists only in-frame clones, some missing. V and J calls and clone size come straight from that table; D and trimming were deduced from the DNA. The sample holds more than 200,000 clones, around four fifths seen once. CDR1 and CDR2 (germline): SGHKS, YYEKEE (reference sequence). Trimming removed 3 bases at V and 2 bases at J, with 11 bases between. The CDR3 contains 14 residues. This receptor was identified in a woman in her 70s with active or convalescent COVID-19. The rearrangement links TRBV5-5 to TRBJ1-2, with D perhaps matching TRBD1 (6 bases). The source material was peripheral blood. The CDR3 sequence: CASSYFQGNYGYTF. In nucleotides, the CDR3 is TGTGCCAGCAGCTACTTTCAGGGGAACTATGGCTACACCTTC.